These 8 T cell receptor beta chains came from one sample sequenced in a study of response to subunit inactivated influenza vaccine. Each CDR3 protein is one row after TCRdb ran MiXCR on the RT-PCR reads. Of around 750,000 distinct CDR3 sequences listed, around 20% are singletons. Sequencing used PBMCs from blood, obtained roughly 5 days after vaccination. The receptors here all came from a man in his forties or fifties who received an inactivated influenza vaccine.

The J gene is TRBJ2-5, the V gene TRBV20-1, with D perhaps TRBD1 (5 bases). The length of the CDR3 is 12 residues. Germline V CDR1 and CDR2: DFQATT, SNEGSKA (reference sequence). V was clipped by 6 bases and J by 4 bases, with 12 bases between them. CDR3 sequence: CSALKGPETQYF. DNA of the CDR3: TGCAGTGCCCTCAAGGGGCCAGAGACCCAGTACTTC.

In its sample, this clonotype was seen a few times. The chain carries TRBV10-1 and TRBJ2-3, with D possibly TRBD2 on 6 matching bases. Germline V gene sequence: CDR1 WNHNN, CDR2 SYGVQD (reference sequence). V was clipped by 4 bases and J by 2 bases, with 7 bases between them. The CDR3 sequence is 13 residues long. The CDR3 is CASSGGVTDTQYF. The CDR3 DNA sequence: TGCGCCAGCAGTGGCGGGGTCACAGATACGCAGTATTTT.

This clonotype was observed a few times. CDR3 nucleotides: TGCAGTGCTATCGTGACAGGGGGCGAGACCCAGTACTTC. This codes for CSAIVTGGETQYF. The chain couples TRBV20-1 to TRBJ2-5; 10 bases fit TRBD1. Per the germline V gene, CDR1 is DFQATT and CDR2 is SNEGSKA (reference sequence). The trim removed 4 bases at V and 5 bases at J, leaving 4 bases unmatched. The CDR3 is 13 residues long.

The V gene is TRBV7-2, the J gene TRBJ2-3; 10 nucleotides line up with TRBD2. CDR3 length: 15 amino acids. Germline V gives CDR1 SGHTA, CDR2 FQGNSA. The J segment lost 2 bases and the V segment lost 3 bases, leaving 2 bases of the junction unmatched. CDR3 coding DNA: TGTGCCAGCAGCTTCAGCGGGGGGGCCACAGATACGCAGTATTTT. Encoded protein: CASSFSGGATDTQYF.

This clonotype appeared a few times. The gene calls are TRBV20-1 and TRBJ2-3, with TRBD2 as a possible D gene (5 bases). The CDR3 runs to 13 residues. V dropped 6 bases and J dropped 1 base, with 11 bases sitting between them. CDR1 is DFQATT, CDR2 SNEGSKA, per germline (reference sequence). DNA for the CDR3: TGCAGTGCCAACTACGGGGGCACAGATACGCAGTATTTT. It encodes CSANYGGTDTQYF.

In its sample, this clonotype was seen a few times. The junction departs from germline at one end; a sequencing error may be responsible. The chain combines TRBV6-2 or TRBV6-3 with TRBJ2-1, with TRBD2 identical over 9 bases. The CDR3 is made up of 15 amino acids. CDR1 is MNHEY and CDR2 is SVGEGT in the germline V gene. CDR3: CASSDSGGRAREQFF. Written as DNA, the CDR3 is TGTGCCAGCAGTGACTCGGGCGGGAGGGCCAGAGAGCAGTTCTTC.

The V gene is TRBV7-2, the J gene TRBJ2-3; possible D gene TRBD2, 7 bases. CDR3 length equals 16 residues. V lost 0 bases and J lost 6, with 16 bases in between. Germline V gene sequence: CDR1 SGHTA, CDR2 FQGNSA. In DNA, the CDR3 is TGTGCCAGCAGCTTAGCCCGGGCGGGGGCATTGGATACGCAGTATTTT. Protein product: CASSLARAGALDTQYF.

CDR3 in DNA: TGCGCCAGCAGCCCCGGGACTAGCGGAGGCCTAGGAAATGAGCAGTTCTTC. Protein sequence: CASSPGTSGGLGNEQFF. This rearrangement joins TRBV5-1 to TRBJ2-1; 11 bases match TRBD2. The length of the CDR3 is 17 residues. Losses at the gene ends were 4 bases for V and 7 bases for J; bases not matched to a gene: 13. CDR1 is SGHRS and CDR2 is YFSETQ in the germline V gene.